These 27 T cell receptor beta chains were all obtained from the same sample, sequenced in a study of blood T cells in healthy people across ages. Combining a sample-barcoded 5' primer with a J-beta primer mix, a second PCR ran for roughly 7 to 12 cycles. TCRdb processed the 5' RACE reads anew with MiXCR; each CDR3 protein has one entry. Of hundreds of thousands of distinct CDR3 sequences in the sample, roughly 53% were seen once. The material sequenced was blood. These receptors were collected from a man aged 80 or over in good health.

V gene TRBV3-1 combines with J gene TRBJ2-4, with D perhaps TRBD2 (5 bases). This CDR3 has 15 residues. With 0 bases removed from V and 13 bases from J, the gap between germline ends came to 19 bases. The germline V gene encodes CDR1 LGHDT and CDR2 YNNKEL (reference sequence). For the CDR3, the DNA is TGTGCCAGCAGCCAAGATCAGCCAACGCGGGTAAAGCAGTACTTC. Translation gives CASSQDQPTRVKQYF.

V and J are TRBV21-1 and TRBJ2-1; the D segment call TRBD1 is taken from the table without a DNA check. TRBV21-1 is described as a pseudogene. The CDR3 is made up of 21 amino acids. CDR3: CASPLTGGRGRVILAYNEQFF. Here the CDR3 DNA reads TGTGCCAGCCCCTTAACTGGGGGCAGGGGGCGCGTAATCTTGGCCTACAATGAGCAGTTCTTC.

This clonotype was seen only a few times. V is TRBV29-1 and J is TRBJ2-1, with D perhaps TRBD2 (6 bases). Trimming removed 6 bases at V and 3 bases at J, with 15 bases between. CDR1 and CDR2 from the germline V gene are SQVTM and ANQGSEA. This CDR3 has 14 amino acids. The CDR3 nucleotides are TGCAGCGTCCCTCCGGGAGTTTTCTACAATGAGCAGTTCTTC. Amino acids: CSVPPGVFYNEQFF.

The chain is built from TRBV11-2 and TRBJ2-4; D is perhaps TRBD1 (6 bases). The J call may be mistaken, given a closer DNA end match to TRBJ2-5. In germline, CDR1 is SGHAT, CDR2 FQNNGV. CDR3 size: 15 residues. The CDR3 coding sequence is TGTGCCAGCAGCTTTCAACCAGGGGTCCAAGAGACCCAGTACTTC. As protein: CASSFQPGVQETQYF.

There are a few counts of this clonotype. With a much larger clone just one base away, this may be a read error. This chain connects TRBV29-1 to TRBJ2-5; 10 bases align to TRBD2. In germline, CDR1 is SQVTM, CDR2 ANQGSEA. V lost 4 bases to trimming and J lost 11 bases; unmatched junction nucleotides: 19. The CDR3 runs 16 residues. Here the CDR3 reads CSVVAGASGSRNEQYF. The CDR3, as DNA: TGCAGCGTTGTGGCTGGGGCTAGCGGGAGTAGGAATGAGCAGTACTTC.

This clonotype was counted a few times. CDR3 nucleotide sequence: TGTGCCAGCAGCGTCAGGGTAGGCGAGACCCAGTACTTC. Protein product: CASSVRVGETQYF. The chain joins TRBV9 to TRBJ2-7, with a tentative D call TRBD1 (5 bases). Near its end, the DNA agrees better with TRBJ2-5, so the J call may be wrong. The germline V gene encodes CDR1 SGDLS and CDR2 YYNGEE. CDR3 size: 13 residues.

The chain has TRBV20-1 and TRBJ2-4; D not certain. This CDR3 contains 10 residues. Germline V gene data show CDR1 as DFQATT and CDR2 as SNEGSKA (reference sequence). The V end was cut by 6 bases, the J end by 13 bases, with 13 bases between. CDR3 sequence (DNA): TGCAGTGCGTACTCGATGGAGCAGTACTTC. Its protein product is CSAYSMEQYF.

The chain employs TRBV6-2 or TRBV6-3 and TRBJ2-7, with 7 nucleotides matching TRBD2. With V trimmed by 8 bases and J by 4 bases, 17 bases remained unmatched. Looked up from germline, CDR1 is MNHEY and CDR2 is SVGEGT. The CDR3 extends over 16 amino acids. In DNA form, the CDR3 reads TGTGCCAGCGGCGGGGGACCTACCATCTCGGCATACGAGCAGTACTTC. Its protein product is CASGGGPTISAYEQYF.

This clonotype was detected a few times. The genes are TRBV6-5 and TRBJ2-7, with 7 positions matching TRBD2. This CDR3 contains 13 residues. CDR1 MNHEY and CDR2 SVGAGI come from the germline V gene. V gave up 8 bases and J gave up 4 bases; unmatched junction bases: 8. The CDR3 DNA is TGTGCCAGCTCACCTGGCGGGAGATACGAGCAGTACTTC. Translated, it gives CASSPGGRYEQYF.

This rearrangement joins TRBV29-1 to TRBJ2-1, with 9 bases aligning to TRBD2. The junction had 10 bases not matched to a gene; V was cut back by 6 bases and J by 7 bases. The CDR3 is 14 amino acids. Germline V gene lookup returns CDR1 SQVTM and CDR2 ANQGSEA. CDR3 residues: CSVVVLAGRNEQFF. CDR3 in DNA: TGCAGCGTGGTGGTACTAGCGGGTAGGAATGAGCAGTTCTTC.

In this sample, this clonotype turned up a few times. The gene calls are TRBV5-1 and TRBJ2-1; TRBD1 matches at 8 bases. Germline V CDR1 and CDR2: SGHRS, YFSETQ. CDR3 length: 16 residues. V was clipped by 4 bases and J by 4 bases; unmatched bases: 10. The CDR3 sequence: CASSAVITGGYNEQFF. The CDR3 DNA reads TGCGCCAGCAGCGCGGTCATCACAGGGGGATACAATGAGCAGTTCTTC.

This chain links TRBV18 with TRBJ2-3; the D gene is possibly TRBD1 (5 bases). The CDR3 runs to 15 residues. Trimming pared 3 bases from V and 5 bases from J, leaving 15 bases between. Germline CDR1 and CDR2: KGHSH and LQKENI. This chain's CDR3 is CASSPRDWGGDTQYF. CDR3 in DNA: TGTGCCAGCTCACCCCGAGACTGGGGCGGAGATACGCAGTATTTT.

The chain couples TRBV9 to TRBJ2-7; TRBD1 aligns across 8 bases. Germline CDR1 SGDLS, CDR2 YYNGEE. The V segment lost 3 bases and the J segment 7 bases; nucleotides outside the gene matches: 9. The CDR3 totals 14 residues. The CDR3 loop is CASSGRTGLGEQYF. In nucleotides, the CDR3 is TGTGCCAGCAGCGGAAGGACAGGGCTGGGGGAGCAGTACTTC.

The chain joins TRBV28 to TRBJ2-4; D remains unclear. Germline lookup yields CDR1 MDHEN and CDR2 SYDVKM. The CDR3 consists of 11 residues. Between the trimmed V and J ends, which lost 6 bases and 6 bases, there was a span of 6 bases. CDR3 sequence reads: CASRSRNIQYF. CDR3 nucleotides: TGTGCCAGCAGAAGTCGAAACATTCAGTACTTC.

This clonotype was seen more than once but under ten times. The chain couples TRBV10-3 to TRBJ2-2; no definite D call. Looked up from germline, CDR1 is ENHRY and CDR2 is SYGVKD. The CDR3 runs 15 residues. Trimming took off 4 bases at V and 1 base at J, with 10 bases between the two ends. Written as DNA, the CDR3 is TGTGCCATCAGTGGCGGTAGCCGGAACACCGGGGAGCTGTTTTTT. Amino acid sequence: CAISGGSRNTGELFF.

This rearrangement joins TRBV5-1 to TRBJ2-2, with unresolved D. Germline V gene sequence: CDR1 SGHRS, CDR2 YFSETQ. The CDR3 sequence is 15 residues long. V was cut by 1 base and J by 4 bases, with 11 bases left in between. The CDR3 DNA follows: TGCGCCAGCAGCTTGAATGGCCCGTCCACCGGGGAGCTGTTTTTT. Its translation is CASSLNGPSTGELFF. Full variable domain (outside the CDR3, taken from reference TRBV5-1 and TRBJ2-2): KAGVTQTPRYLIKTRGQQVTLSCSPISGHRSVSWYQQTPGQGLQFLFEYFSETQRNKGNFPGRFSGRQFSNSRSEMNVSTLELGDSALYLCASSLNGPSTGELFFGEGSRLTVL.

The chain couples TRBV24-1 to TRBJ2-1, with 9 bases aligning to TRBD2. From germline, CDR1 is KGHDR and CDR2 SFDVKD. Unmatched junction bases numbered 4, after V lost 2 bases and J lost 3 bases. The CDR3 extends over 16 amino acids. CDR3 DNA: TGTGCCACCAGTGATTGGAGAGCGGGAGGCTACAATGAGCAGTTCTTC. It encodes CATSDWRAGGYNEQFF.

This clonotype was observed a few times. It may be a read error: a sequence one base away is much more abundant. This rearrangement joins TRBV5-1 to TRBJ2-1; 10 positions match TRBD2. The tail of the sequence fits TRBJ2-7 better, so the J call may be wrong. Germline CDR1 reads SGHRS; CDR2 reads YFSETQ. CDR3 length: 16 residues. CDR3 sequence: CASAGSGRGSYNEQYF. For the CDR3, the DNA is TGCGCCAGCGCGGGGAGCGGGAGGGGATCCTACAATGAGCAGTACTTC.

The rearrangement links TRBV28 to TRBJ2-7, with a weak D call TRBD1 (6 bases). The CDR3 runs to 12 residues. Germline CDR1 reads MDHEN; CDR2 reads SYDVKM. With 6 bases removed from V and 9 bases from J, the gap between germline ends came to 15 bases. The CDR3 spells CASRGTTNSQYF. CDR3 in DNA: TGTGCCAGCAGGGGGACAACTAACTCGCAGTACTTC.

This clonotype has just a few counts. This rearrangement joins TRBV7-2 to TRBJ1-6, with no clear D. Trimming stripped 5 bases from V and 2 bases from J, with 13 bases between. Germline values: CDR1 SGHTA, CDR2 FQGNSA. The CDR3 spans 16 residues. The CDR3: CASSPGGVAYNSPLHF. The CDR3, as DNA: TGTGCCAGCAGCCCAGGTGGGGTCGCCTATAATTCACCCCTCCACTTT.

This chain joins TRBV5-1 and TRBJ2-7, with D tentatively TRBD1 (6 bases). V lost 0 bases to trimming and J lost 3 bases, with 10 bases between them. Germline values: CDR1 SGHRS, CDR2 YFSETQ. CDR3 length: 14 residues. Here the CDR3 DNA reads TGCGCCAGCAGCTTGGGCAGGGGTGGCTACGAGCAGTACTTC. This codes for CASSLGRGGYEQYF.

The V call is TRBV7-9, the J call TRBJ2-7; the D is unclear. The length of the CDR3 is 15 residues. Germline lookup yields CDR1 SEHNR and CDR2 FQNEAQ (reference sequence). Trimming took 5 bases from V and 5 from J, leaving 19 bases between them. The CDR3 bases are TGTGCCAGCAGCGCTTCAGGCTTTCTCCTGGACGAGCAGTACTTC. This codes for CASSASGFLLDEQYF.

The gene calls are TRBV20-1 and TRBJ2-7, with D perhaps matching TRBD1 (6 bases). The CDR3 length is 14 residues. V was pared by 1 base and J by 1 base, with 11 bases between. CDR1 DFQATT and CDR2 SNEGSKA come from the germline V gene (reference sequence). The CDR3 DNA sequence: TGCAGTGCTAGAGCCCGGACAGCTTCCTACGAGCAGTACTTC. It codes for CSARARTASYEQYF.

The CDR3: CASSPSGTGHEQYF. In DNA, the CDR3 is TGTGCCAGCTCACCATCCGGGACAGGGCACGAGCAGTACTTC. This chain uses TRBV18 with TRBJ2-7, with TRBD1 matching over 9 bases. Germline CDR1 is KGHSH and CDR2 is LQKENI. V dropped 2 bases and J dropped 5; count of bases not matched to a gene: 4. This CDR3 is built from 14 residues.

This clonotype was seen only a few times. The rearrangement uses TRBV6-2 or TRBV6-3 and TRBJ2-7; no clear D. V was shortened by 8 bases and J by 2 bases, with 13 bases between the two germline ends. The CDR3 covers 13 residues. Germline lookup yields CDR1 MNHEY and CDR2 SVGEGT. The CDR3 loop reads CASFSNSPYEQYF. CDR3 nucleotide sequence: TGTGCCAGCTTCTCAAATTCGCCCTACGAGCAGTACTTC.

This rearrangement joins TRBV28 to TRBJ2-5, with 12 bases lining up with TRBD1. CDR1 MDHEN and CDR2 SYDVKM come from the germline V gene. The CDR3 sequence is 15 residues long. V lost 7 bases and J lost 11; bases outside the gene matches: 14. The CDR3 coding sequence is TGTGCCAGCAAGGCCCCTGGGACAGGGGGCCGGGAGCAGTACTTC. Translated, it gives CASKAPGTGGREQYF.

A remark on this clonotype: The junction differs from germline at one of its ends, possibly a read error. V gene TRBV20-1 combines with J gene TRBJ2-1; 8 positions match TRBD1. CDR3 length equals 14 residues. From germline, CDR1 is DFQATT and CDR2 SNEGSKA (reference sequence). DNA of the CDR3: TGCGGTGCTAGAGAAGGCACAGGGGGCAATGAGCAGTTCTTC. It encodes CGAREGTGGNEQFF.